These 19 T cell receptor beta chains were sequenced from one sample in a study of blood T cell repertoires in COVID-19. Assay: immunoSEQ multiplex PCR; the TCRdb copy retains only in-frame clones and omits some. Here the sample spans some 31,000 clones, about nine tenths being singletons. The sequencing sample was made of peripheral blood. All receptors derive from a man in his 70s with active or convalescent COVID-19.

The V call is TRBV7-2, the J call TRBJ1-2; the D gene is possibly TRBD1 (5 bases). This CDR3 contains 13 residues. Germline V gene data show CDR1 as SGHTA and CDR2 as FQGNSA. Trimming shortened V by 1 base and J by 8 bases, and 11 bases separated the two germline ends. The CDR3 reads CASSLVGQSGYTF. The CDR3 bases are TGTGCCAGCAGCTTAGTGGGGCAGAGCGGCTACACCTTC.

The chain employs TRBV7-9 and TRBJ2-3, with 12 bases matching TRBD1. Trimming cost V 5 bases and J 4 bases; bases outside gene matches: 10. Per germline, CDR1 SEHNR and CDR2 FQNEAQ (reference sequence). The CDR3 is 17 amino acids. The CDR3 sequence is CASSTRDRGRRADTQYF. DNA of the CDR3: TGTGCCAGCAGCACTCGGGACAGGGGGCGCAGGGCAGATACGCAGTATTTT.

The CDR3 DNA reads TGTGCCAGCAGCCCTAGGGGACAGGGTGGCACTGAAGCTTTCTTT. Amino acid sequence: CASSPRGQGGTEAFF. This chain links TRBV7-2 with TRBJ1-1, with 9 bases aligning to TRBD1. This CDR3 region has 15 residues. Germline trimming cut 5 bases from V and 4 bases from J; bases unmatched to any gene: 8. CDR1 SGHTA and CDR2 FQGNSA come from the germline V gene.

The rearrangement links TRBV5-1 to TRBJ1-4; 9 bases are a match to TRBD1. With V trimmed by 0 bases and J by 8 bases, 5 bases remained unmatched. There are 15 residues in the CDR3. CDR1 and CDR2 from the germline V gene are SGHRS and YFSETQ. The DNA of the CDR3 is TGCGCCAGCAGCTTGGTGGGGACAGGGTTCGAAAAACTGTTTTTT. Protein product: CASSLVGTGFEKLFF. The full variable domain, its missing parts supplied by reference TRBV5-1 and TRBJ1-4, is KAGVTQTPRYLIKTRGQQVTLSCSPISGHRSVSWYQQTPGQGLQFLFEYFSETQRNKGNFPGRFSGRQFSNSRSEMNVSTLELGDSALYLCASSLVGTGFEKLFFGSGTQLSVL.

V and J are TRBV5-1 and TRBJ1-1, with 8 positions matching TRBD1. The V gene end was trimmed by 4 bases and the J gene end by 3 bases; junction bases not matched to a gene: 8. This CDR3 is 15 amino acids long. Germline V CDR1 and CDR2: SGHRS, YFSETQ. The CDR3 nucleotides read TGCGCCAGCAGCCCTGAGACAGGGGTACACACTGAAGCTTTCTTT. This sequence encodes CASSPETGVHTEAFF.

CDR3 sequence (DNA): TGTGCCAGCAGCTTAGCGGCGGGAGTCACCGGGGAGCTGTTTTTT. Protein sequence: CASSLAAGVTGELFF. The rearrangement joins TRBV7-2 to TRBJ2-2; TRBD2 matches 7 bases. The CDR3 is 15 residues long. Germline CDR1 is SGHTA and CDR2 is FQGNSA. Losses at the gene ends were 0 bases for V and 4 bases for J; bases not matched to a gene: 2.

This clone occurred once. This rearrangement joins TRBV5-5 to TRBJ1-3; a possible D gene is TRBD1 (5 bases). The CDR3 runs 15 residues. V was clipped by 0 bases and J by 0 bases, with 7 bases between them. CDR1 SGHKS and CDR2 YYEKEE come from the germline V gene (reference sequence). The DNA for the CDR3 is TGTGCCAGCAGCTTGGGGGGCGACTCTGGAAACACCATATATTTT. It codes for CASSLGGDSGNTIYF.

The chain is built from TRBV5-1 and TRBJ2-5; a possible D gene is TRBD2 (5 bases). V lost 2 bases, J lost 5 bases, and 10 bases lay in between. Per the germline V gene, CDR1 is SGHRS and CDR2 is YFSETQ. The CDR3 contains 13 residues. CDR3 sequence reads: CASSFSSPETQYF. The CDR3 DNA reads TGCGCCAGCAGCTTTTCTAGCCCGGAGACCCAGTACTTC.

The chain joins TRBV5-1 to TRBJ1-1; TRBD1 matches 7 bases. The V and J ends lost 1 base and 9 bases, in that order; junction bases with no gene match: 6. The germline V gene has CDR1 SGHRS and CDR2 YFSETQ. CDR3 length: 13 amino acids. The chain's CDR3 is CASSLQDRGQAFF. CDR3 DNA sequence: TGCGCCAGCAGCTTGCAGGATAGGGGGCAAGCTTTCTTT.

The J gene is TRBJ1-2, the V gene TRBV28, with D perhaps TRBD1 (6 bases). This CDR3 spans 17 amino acids. Trimming shortened V by 2 bases and J by 7 bases, and 23 bases separated the two germline ends. Germline lookup yields CDR1 MDHEN and CDR2 SYDVKM. The CDR3 here is CASSLKLYSSIGGGYTF. The CDR3 DNA is TGTGCCAGCAGTTTAAAATTGTACAGCTCAATAGGGGGTGGCTACACCTTC.

The J gene is TRBJ1-3, the V gene TRBV19; D not resolved. V was trimmed by 9 bases and J by 0 bases, leaving 12 bases between them. The length of the CDR3 is 14 residues. Germline loops: CDR1 LNHDA, CDR2 SQIVND (reference sequence). The CDR3 reads CARTRLPSGNTIYF. The CDR3 DNA reads as TGTGCCAGAACCAGACTTCCCTCTGGAAACACCATATATTTT.

The rearrangement links TRBV12-3 or TRBV12-4 to TRBJ1-1; the D is unclear. The CDR3 is 13 amino acids. V lost 4 bases and J 2 bases, leaving 8 bases between the germline ends. CDR3 DNA: TGTGCCAGCAGTTCCGGGGAAAACACTGAAGCTTTCTTT. Translation: CASSSGENTEAFF.

This clone is a singleton in its sample. The rearrangement joins TRBV7-2 to TRBJ2-3, with 11 bases that match TRBD2. J lost 14 bases, V lost 3 bases, and 7 bases had no gene match. The CDR3 sequence is 13 residues long. Germline CDR1 SGHTA, CDR2 FQGNSA. As DNA, the CDR3 is TGTGCCAGCAGCTTCGGGGTACTAGCGGGGGTGTATTTT. This gives the protein CASSFGVLAGVYF.

The chain couples TRBV5-4 to TRBJ2-3; 9 bases line up with TRBD2. The CDR3 runs to 15 residues. Germline V gene data show CDR1 as SGHNT and CDR2 as YYREEE (reference sequence). Germline trimming cut 0 bases from V and 7 bases from J; bases unmatched to any gene: 6. The CDR3 DNA reads TGTGCCAGCAGCTTGGATAGCGGGGGCGCAAATACGCAGTATTTT. Encoded protein: CASSLDSGGANTQYF.

This clone occurred once. CDR3 residues: CASSTNRQGADQPQHF. The CDR3 DNA sequence: TGTGCCAGCAGTACCAACCGACAGGGGGCAGATCAGCCCCAGCATTTT. The chain is built from TRBV27 and TRBJ1-5; 10 bases agree with TRBD1. Germline CDR1 MNHEY, CDR2 SMNVEV (reference sequence). With V trimmed by 5 bases and J by 5 bases, 9 bases remained unmatched. The CDR3 length is 16 residues.

The chain recombines TRBV7-9 with TRBJ1-2; no definite D call. The CDR3 has 14 amino acids. Germline V gene data show CDR1 as SEHNR and CDR2 as FQNEAQ (reference sequence). Trimming took 2 bases from V and 2 from J, leaving 9 bases between them. Here the CDR3 reads CASSLFSQNYGYTF. The CDR3 DNA reads TGTGCCAGCAGCTTATTTTCACAGAACTATGGCTACACCTTC.

This clone was counted once. The chain couples TRBV7-2 to TRBJ1-6; D gene unclear. The CDR3 consists of 14 residues. Looked up from germline, CDR1 is SGHTA and CDR2 is FQGNSA. Trimming shortened V by 4 bases and J by 7 bases, and 11 bases separated the two germline ends. The CDR3 nucleotides read TGTGCCAGCAGCTGGGGAGGCCCCAATTCACCCCTCCACTTT. Protein: CASSWGGPNSPLHF.

This chain connects TRBV28 to TRBJ2-7; D might be TRBD1 (6 bases). The CDR3 length is 16 residues. The ends were cut back, 5 bases at V and 0 bases at J, with 17 bases in the middle. Germline loops: CDR1 MDHEN, CDR2 SYDVKM. CDR3 amino acids: CASSPRGRGDSYEQYF. In DNA form, the CDR3 reads TGTGCCAGCAGTCCCCGGGGCAGGGGTGACTCCTACGAGCAGTACTTC.

This clone came up a few times. The chain carries TRBV18 and TRBJ1-1, with D possibly matching TRBD1 (5 bases). The CDR3 spans 14 residues. The germline V gene has CDR1 KGHSH and CDR2 LQKENI. Trimming removed 6 bases at V and 1 base at J, with 12 bases between. In DNA, the CDR3 is TGTGCCAGCTCGTCACGGGGGGAGAACACTGAAGCTTTCTTT. Amino acid sequence: CASSSRGENTEAFF.